Described below is a single TCR beta chain sequence and its context. These data come from a study of blood T cell repertoires in COVID-19. Study overall: The study drew acute and convalescent COVID-19 samples from the United States, Italy and Spain. T cells, B-cell-depleted T cells, or PBMCs provided the cDNA or gDNA that served as material.

This CDR3 has 16 amino acids. Looked up from germline, CDR1 is MGHRA and CDR2 is YSYEKL. Trimming stripped 0 bases from V and 6 bases from J, with 17 bases between. Per the study methods: Amplification of reference gene primers was used by the study to estimate nucleated cell counts. Some clones are missing from TCRdb's copy, which holds only in-frame ones; the method was immunoSEQ multiplex PCR. D and trimming were read from the DNA, whereas the V and J calls and clone size are those reported in that table. Altogether around 150,000 clones are present, just under 85% being singletons, with the ten largest covering 20% to 25%.

The chain has TRBV4-1 and TRBJ1-1, with D hard to call. The receptor comes from a woman at least 80 years old with acute or convalescent COVID-19. Sequencing input: peripheral blood. The DNA of the CDR3 is TGCGCCAGCAGCCAAGAACCGGCGGGGAGAAGGGCTGAAGCTTTCTTT. Protein: CASSQEPAGRRAEAFF.